This T cell receptor (beta chain) was recorded in a study of cytomegalovirus exposure and HLA in healthy donors. Study information: Unique TCRs from HLA-typed donors, roughly 87 million of them, were held in an early data release.

The CDR3 length is 15 residues. Trimming removed 5 bases at V and 3 bases at J, with 14 bases between. Germline CDR1 and CDR2: LNHDA and SQIVND (reference sequence). While unrecorded immune exposures were likely, the donors were nominally healthy when sampled. A word on this clone: Its antigen remains unidentified.

A multiplex PCR was run with 60 Vbeta primers and 13 Jbeta primers. Clones were sequenced by immunoSEQ multiplex PCR, and TCRdb holds only the in-frame ones, with some missing. The repertoire consists of roughly 98,000 clones, with roughly four fifths occurring once and the leading ten covering less than 8.5%. General study points: After further analysis at a later stage, under 20,000 TCR beta sequences were associated with HLA alleles at 0.05 false discovery rate. In an earlier analysis, most TCR beta V segments were productive about 87% or about 30% of the time.

The receptor was isolated from a female donor in good health and CMV-seronegative. This rearrangement joins TRBV19 to TRBJ1-5; D possibly corresponds to TRBD1 (5 bases). The material sequenced was PBMCs. The CDR3 spells CASSARQGLNQPQHF. CDR3 sequence (DNA): TGTGCCAGTAGTGCACGGCAGGGACTCAATCAGCCCCAGCATTTT.